This T cell receptor beta chain is drawn from a study of blood T cell repertoires in COVID-19. On the study more broadly: The United States, Italy and Spain were the sources of the acute and convalescent COVID-19 samples. Sources were T cells, B-cell-depleted T cells, or PBMCs; the material itself was cDNA or gDNA.

TCRdb's table, derived via immunoSEQ multiplex PCR, lists solely in-frame clones and lacks some. The profile shows more than 55,000 clones, around 87% of them singletons. Trimming removed 0 bases from V and 0 bases from J, with 10 bases in between. Germline-derived CDR1 and CDR2 are SGHRS and YFSETQ. The CDR3 has 15 amino acids. Input material: peripheral blood. The gene calls are TRBV5-1 and TRBJ2-7, with a possible D match to TRBD1 (5 bases). This TCR derives from a man aged 60 to 69 with active or convalescent COVID-19. The chain's CDR3 is CASSLAPDSSYEQYF. CDR3 DNA: TGCGCCAGCAGCTTGGCCCCAGACAGCTCCTACGAGCAGTACTTC.